The 30 T cell receptor beta chains reported below all come from one sample, sequenced in a study of Graves' ophthalmopathy and Graves' hyperthyroidism. Amplification targeted the TCR beta CDR3 regions, with RNA transcripts as the source material. HTBI-primed RT-PCR formed the first round, and a multiplex PCR formed the second. TCRdb reprocessed the multiplex PCR reads via MiXCR and lists one record per CDR3 protein. The table shows more than 1,000,000 distinct CDR3 sequences, with less than 45% occurring only once. Sequencing used peripheral blood or thyroid tissue (not recorded which). The receptor source for this set is an adult man with Graves' hyperthyroidism.

The chain combines TRBV5-5 with TRBJ2-5; TRBD1 is a possible D gene (5 bases). Looked up from germline, CDR1 is SGHKS and CDR2 is YYEKEE (reference sequence). CDR3 length: 14 amino acids. V lost 4 bases to trimming and J lost 4 bases, with 14 bases between them. CDR3 region: CASSPSQGIETQYF. The DNA of the CDR3 is TGTGCCAGCAGCCCCTCCCAGGGTATAGAGACCCAGTACTTC.

Concerning this clonotype: A much larger clone differs by one base, so this may be a read error. V is TRBV10-3 and J is TRBJ1-5; possible D gene TRBD1, 6 bases. Germline-derived CDR1 and CDR2 are ENHRY and SYGVKD. The CDR3 has 17 amino acids. The CDR3 coding sequence is TGTGCCACCAGTGAGCCCGCTCCGGAGCGCGGAAAGGGGGCCCAGCATTTT. The encoded protein is CATSEPAPERGKGAQHF.

The chain employs TRBV28 and TRBJ1-1; D gene uncertain. The CDR3 extends over 14 amino acids. V lost 3 bases and J lost 0, with 8 bases in between. CDR1 MDHEN and CDR2 SYDVKM come from the germline V gene. This chain's CDR3 is CASSLPSVNTEAFF. CDR3 nucleotide sequence: TGTGCCAGCAGTTTGCCATCGGTGAACACTGAAGCTTTCTTT.

This clonotype has a count of ten or more. V is TRBV2 and J is TRBJ2-6; the D gene is possibly TRBD1 (5 bases). The germline V and J ends were trimmed by 6 bases and 0 bases, with 12 bases remaining between them. Germline values: CDR1 SNHLY, CDR2 FYNNEI. The CDR3 spans 16 residues. This CDR3 is CASSGRGHSGANVLTF. In DNA form, the CDR3 reads TGTGCCAGCAGCGGTAGGGGCCACTCTGGGGCCAACGTCCTGACTTTC.

This clonotype was found many times. The V call is TRBV5-1, the J call TRBJ1-4; no clear D gene. Germline CDR1 SGHRS, CDR2 YFSETQ. V was cut by 1 base and J by 7 bases, with 8 bases left in between. This CDR3 is 13 amino acids long. CDR3 sequence: CASSLSSGEKLFF. The CDR3 DNA is TGCGCCAGCAGCTTGTCGTCGGGTGAAAAACTGTTTTTT.

This clonotype was seen at least ten times. The chain couples TRBV7-6 to TRBJ1-1, with 8 bases identical to TRBD1. V lost 3 bases and J lost 9; bases outside the gene matches: 6. The CDR3 has 13 residues. Germline values: CDR1 SGHVS, CDR2 FNYEAQ. In DNA, the CDR3 is TGTGCCAGCAGCTTTGACAGGACAGGGAAAGCTTTCTTT. It codes for CASSFDRTGKAFF.

The chain recombines TRBV11-2 with TRBJ1-1; 7 bases are shared with TRBD1. CDR3 length: 15 amino acids. Trimming at V came to 4 bases and at J to 0 bases, leaving 5 bases not matched to a gene. The germline gives CDR1 SGHAT, CDR2 FQNNGV. DNA for the CDR3: TGTGCCAGCAGCTACCCCAGGGGGGTGAACACTGAAGCTTTCTTT. Residues: CASSYPRGVNTEAFF.

J is TRBJ1-1 and V is TRBV4-3, with D maybe TRBD1 (5 bases). V lost 4 bases and J lost 3, with 12 bases in between. This CDR3 contains 14 residues. Looked up from germline, CDR1 is LGHNA and CDR2 is YSLEER. The CDR3: CASSLGTRDTEAFF. DNA of the CDR3: TGCGCCAGCAGCCTAGGGACCCGGGACACTGAAGCTTTCTTT.

Points on this clonotype: One junction end disagrees with the germline gene, perhaps due to a read error. V and J are TRBV5-1 and TRBJ2-7; 8 positions agree with TRBD2. CDR3 length equals 16 residues. Germline V gives CDR1 SGHRS, CDR2 YFSETQ. The CDR3 here is CASSPWGRGAIYEQYF. The CDR3 region has the DNA TGTGCCAGCAGCCCCTGGGGGCGGGGGGCAATCTACGAGCAGTACTTC.

The CDR3 reads CASSSDGGPDQPQHF. The CDR3 coding sequence is TGTGCCAGCAGCAGTGACGGGGGCCCGGATCAGCCCCAGCATTTT. This chain joins TRBV2 and TRBJ1-5, with D tentatively TRBD1 (6 bases). CDR3 length: 15 amino acids. Looked up from germline, CDR1 is SNHLY and CDR2 is FYNNEI. The V end was cut by 6 bases, the J end by 5 bases, with 17 bases between.

V and J are TRBV5-1 and TRBJ2-7, with 7 positions matching TRBD1. The CDR3 contains 15 residues. Germline assignment: CDR1 SGHRS and CDR2 YFSETQ. Trimming took 1 base from V and 1 from J; bases not matched to a gene: 5. The CDR3 region is CASSLREQGSYEQYF. Here the CDR3 DNA reads TGCGCCAGCAGCTTGCGTGAACAGGGGTCCTACGAGCAGTACTTC.

This clonotype showed up many times. The V call is TRBV2, the J call TRBJ2-5; D not resolved. CDR3 length: 14 residues. From germline, CDR1 is SNHLY and CDR2 FYNNEI. Between the trimmed V and J ends, which lost 3 bases and 2 bases, there was a span of 10 bases. The CDR3 reads CASSESQVQETQYF. The CDR3 nucleotides are TGTGCCAGCAGTGAGAGTCAGGTGCAAGAGACCCAGTACTTC.

This chain joins TRBV19 and TRBJ2-2, with TRBD1 as a possible D gene (7 bases). V dropped 8 bases and J dropped 5 bases, with 15 bases sitting between them. Germline CDR1 reads LNHDA; CDR2 reads SQIVND (reference sequence). The CDR3 extends over 14 amino acids. In DNA, the CDR3 is TGTGCCAGTCAATGGGGGGACAGAACCGGGGAGCTGTTTTTT. Its protein product is CASQWGDRTGELFF.

The chain is built from TRBV27 and TRBJ1-5; D possibly corresponds to TRBD1 (5 bases). This CDR3 is 14 amino acids long. The germline V gene encodes CDR1 MNHEY and CDR2 SMNVEV (reference sequence). Trimming took off 3 bases at V and 7 bases at J, with 13 bases between the two ends. CDR3 nucleotide sequence: TGTGCCAGCAGTTTGGGGGGATGGAGGCAGCCCCAGCATTTT. It translates to CASSLGGWRQPQHF.

This clonotype was counted a few times. This rearrangement joins TRBV9 to TRBJ2-7; D unclear. V was shortened by 0 bases and J by 2 bases, with 12 bases between the two germline ends. This CDR3 has 15 amino acids. Germline V gene lookup returns CDR1 SGDLS and CDR2 YYNGEE. CDR3 loop: CASSVDPIQTYEQYF. The CDR3 coding sequence is TGTGCCAGCAGCGTAGACCCGATCCAAACCTACGAGCAGTACTTC.

The chain uses TRBV7-2 and TRBJ2-5, with 9 bases lining up with TRBD1. From germline, CDR1 is SGHTA and CDR2 FQGNSA. Trimming took 4 bases from V and 9 from J; bases not matched to a gene: 12. The CDR3 sequence is 15 residues long. This CDR3 reads CASSSGQGPWEPQYF. CDR3 coding DNA: TGTGCCAGCAGCTCGGGACAGGGCCCGTGGGAGCCCCAGTACTTC.

About this clonotype: This is likely a read error, given that the CDR3 carries no conserved phenylalanine or tryptophan at its end. Because the CDR3's place on the DNA is in doubt, the DNA is left out and the CDR3 is given as listed by TCRdb. The V gene is TRBV7-9, the J gene TRBJ1-2; the table's D gene call, TRBD1, was not cross checked with the DNA. The germline CDR1 and CDR2 sequences are SEHNR and FQNEAQ (reference sequence). Both ends counted, the CDR3 spans 9 residues. The CDR3 loop is CASSPGTGK.

As for this clonotype: A much larger clone differs by one base, so this may be a read error. V and J are TRBV7-9 and TRBJ1-2; D not resolved. The germline V gene has CDR1 SEHNR and CDR2 FQNEAQ (reference sequence). The CDR3 is made up of 12 amino acids. CDR3 region: CAGSFTHYGYTF. The CDR3 DNA sequence: TGTGCCGGCAGCTTTACCCACTATGGCTACACCTTC.

This clonotype was seen a few times. The chain joins TRBV7-9 to TRBJ1-2; weak D call: TRBD1 (5 bases). Germline V CDR1 and CDR2: SEHNR, FQNEAQ (reference sequence). The ends were cut back, 6 bases at V and 6 bases at J, with 20 bases in the middle. This CDR3 is built from 15 residues. CDR3 DNA sequence: TGTGCCAGCAGGGGACCCCGGGACGGGCGAGATGGCTACACCTTC. Encoded protein: CASRGPRDGRDGYTF.

The table lists this clonotype with many counts. The chain uses TRBV29-1 and TRBJ2-2; no reliable D call. The germline V and J ends were trimmed by 1 base and 6 bases, with 6 bases remaining between them. Germline assignment: CDR1 SQVTM and CDR2 ANQGSEA. The CDR3 covers 12 residues. CDR3 in amino acids: CSVEVLPGELFF. Written as DNA, the CDR3 is TGCAGCGTTGAAGTTCTTCCCGGGGAGCTGTTTTTT.

This clonotype has just a few counts. The junction shows a germline mismatch at one end, possibly a read error. The chain recombines TRBV30 with TRBJ2-5; no firm D call. Germline CDR1 reads GTSNPN; CDR2 reads SVGIG (reference sequence). The CDR3 totals 12 residues. The CDR3: CALSRTQETQYF. CDR3 DNA sequence: TGTGCCTTGAGTCGCACCCAAGAGACCCAGTACTTC.

The chain combines TRBV12-3 or TRBV12-4 with TRBJ1-1; 8 bases are a match to TRBD1. This CDR3 has 15 amino acids. Trimming at V came to 7 bases and at J to 5 bases, leaving 12 bases not matched to a gene. DNA of the CDR3: TGTGCCAGCAAGCTCGACAGGGGTGGCCCTACTGAAGCTTTCTTT. Protein: CASKLDRGGPTEAFF.

This chain joins TRBV25-1 and TRBJ1-6; 9 positions match TRBD1. The CDR3 extends over 13 amino acids. The V and J ends lost 3 bases and 16 bases, in that order; junction bases with no gene match: 7. Germline loops: CDR1 MGHDK, CDR2 SYGVNS. The CDR3 is CASSDPGQGPLHF. The CDR3 nucleotides are TGTGCCAGCAGTGACCCGGGACAGGGTCCACTCCACTTT.

The chain has TRBV7-3 and TRBJ2-5; weak D call: TRBD2 (5 bases). The CDR3 length is 13 residues. Between the trimmed V and J ends, which lost 5 bases and 5 bases, there was a span of 12 bases. CDR1 and CDR2 from the germline V gene are SGHTA and FQGTGA. The CDR3 region is CASSPASWETQYF. As DNA, the CDR3 is TGTGCCAGCAGCCCCGCTAGCTGGGAGACCCAGTACTTC.

This clonotype has just a few counts. The chain couples TRBV6-6 to TRBJ1-5; 7 bases fit TRBD1. Germline V gene data show CDR1 as MNHNY and CDR2 as SVGAGI (reference sequence). V was clipped by 11 bases and J by 0 bases; unmatched bases: 4. The CDR3 has 13 residues. In DNA, the CDR3 is TGTGCCGGCACAGGGGATAGCAATCAGCCCCAGCATTTT. Protein sequence: CAGTGDSNQPQHF.

V gene TRBV6-6 combines with J gene TRBJ2-6; TRBD2 matches 13 bases. V was pared by 5 bases and J by 1 base, with 5 bases of the junction left unmatched. This CDR3 region has 18 residues. Germline CDR1 MNHNY, CDR2 SVGAGI (reference sequence). The CDR3 DNA is TGTGCCAGCAGTGAGCGGACTAGCGGGGGTTCTGGGGCCAACGTCCTGACTTTC. Amino acid sequence: CASSERTSGGSGANVLTF.

This clonotype has only a few counts. The chain links TRBV2 to TRBJ2-2, with unresolved D. Germline CDR1 and CDR2: SNHLY and FYNNEI. The V gene lost 0 bases and the J gene lost 5 bases, with 10 bases spanning the gap. The CDR3 extends over 15 amino acids. The CDR3 region is CASSEASSPTGELFF. In nucleotides, the CDR3 is TGTGCCAGCAGTGAAGCGTCTAGTCCAACCGGGGAGCTGTTTTTT.

The V gene is TRBV4-3, the J gene TRBJ1-1; TRBD1 is a possible D gene (5 bases). Germline assignment: CDR1 LGHNA and CDR2 YSLEER. The CDR3 length is 15 residues. The V end lost 1 base, the J end lost 1 base, and 10 bases lay between the germline ends. The CDR3 DNA reads TGCGCCAGCAGCCAAGGTGGGGCAGAGAACACTGAAGCTTTCTTT. Its translation: CASSQGGAENTEAFF.

This clonotype was seen at least ten times. The rearrangement joins TRBV15 to TRBJ2-7; D is uncertain. The CDR3 length is 18 residues. V lost 3 bases and J 6 bases, leaving 27 bases between the germline ends. The germline V gene encodes CDR1 LNHNV and CDR2 YYDKDF (reference sequence). CDR3 sequence reads: CATSREPQRRNPPLEQYF. The CDR3 nucleotides read TGTGCCACCAGCAGGGAACCGCAAAGACGGAACCCCCCTCTCGAGCAGTACTTC.

In this sample, this clonotype turned up a few times. This rearrangement joins TRBV5-5 to TRBJ2-2; 7 bases map to TRBD2. V was clipped by 4 bases and J by 1 base; unmatched bases: 10. Germline CDR1 is SGHKS and CDR2 is YYEKEE (reference sequence). The CDR3 is made up of 17 amino acids. CDR3 protein: CASSQLKAGRNTGELFF. In DNA, the CDR3 is TGTGCCAGCAGCCAACTTAAAGCGGGAAGGAACACCGGGGAGCTGTTTTTT.